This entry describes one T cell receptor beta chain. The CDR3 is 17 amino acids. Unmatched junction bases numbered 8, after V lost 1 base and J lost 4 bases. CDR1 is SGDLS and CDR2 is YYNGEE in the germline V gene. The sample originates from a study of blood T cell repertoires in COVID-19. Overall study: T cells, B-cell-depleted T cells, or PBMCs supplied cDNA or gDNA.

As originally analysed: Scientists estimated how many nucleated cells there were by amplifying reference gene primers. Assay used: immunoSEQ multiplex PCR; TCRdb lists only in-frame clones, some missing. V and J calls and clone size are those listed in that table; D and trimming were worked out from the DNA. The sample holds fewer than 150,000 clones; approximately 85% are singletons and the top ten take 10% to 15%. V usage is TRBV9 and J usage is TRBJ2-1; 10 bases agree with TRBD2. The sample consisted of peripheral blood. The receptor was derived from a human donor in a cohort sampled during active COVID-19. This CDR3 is CASSVQASGGLYNEQFF. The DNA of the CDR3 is TGTGCCAGCAGCGTACAGGCTAGCGGGGGCCTGTACAATGAGCAGTTCTTC.